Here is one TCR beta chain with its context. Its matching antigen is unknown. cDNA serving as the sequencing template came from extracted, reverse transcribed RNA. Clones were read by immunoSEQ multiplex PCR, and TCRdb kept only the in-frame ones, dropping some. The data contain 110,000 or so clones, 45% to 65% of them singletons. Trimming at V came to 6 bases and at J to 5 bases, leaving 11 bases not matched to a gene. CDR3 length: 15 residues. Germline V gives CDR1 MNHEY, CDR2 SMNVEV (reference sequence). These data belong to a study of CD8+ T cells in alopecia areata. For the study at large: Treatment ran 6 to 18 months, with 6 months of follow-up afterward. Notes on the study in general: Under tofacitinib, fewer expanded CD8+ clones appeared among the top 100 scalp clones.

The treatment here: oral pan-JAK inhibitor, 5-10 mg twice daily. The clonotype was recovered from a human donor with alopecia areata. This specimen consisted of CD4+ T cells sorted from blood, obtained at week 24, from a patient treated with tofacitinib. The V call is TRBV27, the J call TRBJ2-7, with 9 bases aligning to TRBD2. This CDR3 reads CASRASGVISHEQYF. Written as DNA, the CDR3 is TGTGCCAGCAGGGCTAGCGGGGTAATAAGTCACGAGCAGTACTTC.